This T cell receptor (beta chain) appears in the sequencing data of a study of blood T cell repertoires in COVID-19. Authors' data handling: Researchers report that nucleated cell counts were estimated from reference gene primer amplification. The protocol was immunoSEQ multiplex PCR, while the TCRdb copy is restricted to in-frame clones and leaves out a portion. V, J and clone size reflect that table, while D and trimming were determined from the DNA. The table includes some 260,000 clones, just over 90% detected once. This clonotype was obtained from a woman aged 18 to 35 who had recovered from COVID-19. Input material: PBMCs or T cells enriched from blood (not recorded which).

The CDR3 reads CASSLARDQPQHF. CDR3 bases: TGTGCCAGCAGTTTAGCGCGCGATCAGCCCCAGCATTTT. This chain joins TRBV12-3 or TRBV12-4 and TRBJ1-5; D ambiguous. Trimming took 0 bases from V and 5 from J, leaving 5 bases between them. This CDR3 is 13 amino acids long.